This T cell receptor beta chain derives from a study of blood T cell repertoires in COVID-19. Overall study context: The United States, Italy and Spain were the sources of the acute and convalescent COVID-19 samples. T cells, B-cell-depleted T cells, or PBMCs provided the cDNA or gDNA that served as material.

The CDR3 consists of 14 residues. J lost 2 bases, V lost 0 bases, and 2 bases had no gene match. Germline V gives CDR1 SGHTS, CDR2 YDEGEE. In the authors' methods: The authors estimated nucleated cell counts from reference gene primer amplification. Generated by immunoSEQ multiplex PCR, the TCRdb table keeps only in-frame clones and is missing some. D and trimming come from the DNA, and the V and J calls and clone size come from that table. This sample has 150,000 to 200,000 clones, with around 90% found just once. Membership in each cohort depended on participant-reported clinical history. The TCR sequence derives from a woman aged 18-29 years who had recovered from COVID-19. The chain couples TRBV5-8 to TRBJ2-7; 7 bases match TRBD1. Specimen: PBMCs or T cells enriched from blood (not recorded which). The CDR3 nucleotides are TGTGCCAGCAGCTTGGGTCAGGGGGCCTACGAGCAGTACTTC. Amino acids: CASSLGQGAYEQYF.